This entry lists 25 T cell receptor beta chains sequenced from one sample in a study of neurological immune-mediated disorders. Each CDR3 protein gets one entry after TCRdb re-called the 5' RACE reads with MiXCR. Of 85,000 to 110,000 distinct CDR3 sequences listed, 10% to 11% are singletons. Time point: longitudinal time-point 3. The sample was PBMCs. The receptors here all came from a female donor with HTLV-1-associated myelopathy (HAM/TSP).

This clonotype has more than one count but fewer than ten. The CDR3 sequence: CASSTRGGMNTEAFF. In DNA, the CDR3 is TGTGCCAGCAGCACCCGGGGGGGTATGAACACTGAAGCTTTCTTT. The chain links TRBV5-4 to TRBJ1-1; maybe TRBD1 (5 bases). CDR3 length: 15 amino acids. Between the trimmed V and J ends, which lost 4 bases and 0 bases, there was a span of 13 bases. The V gene's germline CDR1 is SGHNT and CDR2 YYREEE (reference sequence). The complete variable domain, with remaining parts taken from reference TRBV5-4 and TRBJ1-1, reads ETGVTQSPTHLIKTRGQQVTLRCSSQSGHNTVSWYQQALGQGPQFIFQYYREEENGRGNFPPRFSGLQFPNYSSELNVNALELDDSALYLCASSTRGGMNTEAFFGQGTRLTVV.

This clonotype has a count of ten or more. The chain combines TRBV5-1 with TRBJ2-5; D tentatively reads TRBD1 or TRBD2 (5 bases each). The CDR3 runs to 16 residues. The V gene lost 0 bases and the J gene lost 1 base, with 13 bases spanning the gap. CDR1 is SGHRS and CDR2 is YFSETQ in the germline V gene. CDR3 amino acids: CASSLVGAGTQETQYF. In DNA form, the CDR3 reads TGCGCCAGCAGCTTGGTCGGGGCAGGGACCCAAGAGACCCAGTACTTC.

The rearrangement links TRBV30 to TRBJ2-7; D may be TRBD1 or TRBD2 (5 bases each). Germline CDR1 is GTSNPN and CDR2 is SVGIG (reference sequence). The CDR3 is 14 amino acids. The V end was cut by 0 bases, the J end by 3 bases, with 12 bases between. As DNA, the CDR3 is TGTGCCTGGAGTGTTGAGGGGATTGGCTACGAGCAGTACTTC. This codes for CAWSVEGIGYEQYF.

With regard to this clonotype: At one of its ends the junction is not consistent with the germline gene, which may arise from a read error. CDR3 sequence reads: CASSRKGATKEKLFF. Here the CDR3 DNA reads TGCGCCAGCAGCCGCAAAGGGGCAACTAAAGAAAAACTGTTTTTT. The chain links TRBV4-1 to TRBJ1-4; a weak D match, TRBD1 (5 bases). In germline, CDR1 is MGHRA, CDR2 YSYEKL. The CDR3 runs to 15 residues.

This clonotype showed up many times. This chain links TRBV5-1 with TRBJ1-5, with TRBD1 matching 10 bases. Germline CDR1 is SGHRS and CDR2 is YFSETQ. This CDR3 has 16 residues. V lost 0 bases to trimming and J lost 5 bases; unmatched junction nucleotides: 5. CDR3 nucleotides: TGCGCCAGCAGCTTGGATGGGACAGGGGCCTATCAGCCCCAGCATTTT. Its protein product is CASSLDGTGAYQPQHF.

This clonotype was detected ten times or more. The rearrangement links TRBV28 to TRBJ2-4; maybe TRBD1 (6 bases). The V gene lost 7 bases and the J gene lost 9 bases, with 16 bases spanning the gap. Germline V gives CDR1 MDHEN, CDR2 SYDVKM. This CDR3 is 13 amino acids long. CDR3 sequence: CASNIMARGIQYF. Here the CDR3 DNA reads TGTGCCAGCAATATAATGGCCAGGGGCATTCAGTACTTC.

In its sample, this clonotype was seen many times. For the CDR3, the DNA is TGCAGTGGTAGCAGGCAGGGCAATGAGCAGTTCTTC. Translated, it gives CSGSRQGNEQFF. V and J are TRBV20-1 and TRBJ2-1, with a tentative D call TRBD1 (5 bases). This CDR3 has 12 residues. Germline V gene lookup returns CDR1 DFQATT and CDR2 SNEGSKA (reference sequence). Trimming shortened V by 7 bases and J by 6 bases, and 13 bases separated the two germline ends.

This clonotype was seen ten or more times. The chain recombines TRBV5-5 with TRBJ2-1, with D possibly matching TRBD1 (5 bases). Per the germline V gene, CDR1 is SGHKS and CDR2 is YYEKEE (reference sequence). Deletions cut 2 bases from V and 0 bases from J, with 9 bases between. This CDR3 region has 15 residues. The CDR3, as DNA: TGTGCCAGCAGCTTAGTCGACAGCTCCTACAATGAGCAGTTCTTC. Translation: CASSLVDSSYNEQFF.

The CDR3 DNA reads TGCAGTGCTAGAGATTACGGGGGGGCATCAGATACGCAGTATTTT. This sequence encodes CSARDYGGASDTQYF. The rearrangement uses TRBV20-1 and TRBJ2-3, with 8 bases identical to TRBD2. The ends lost 0 bases at V and 4 bases at J; junction bases unmatched: 6. The CDR3 length is 15 residues. Germline lookup yields CDR1 DFQATT and CDR2 SNEGSKA (reference sequence).

The table lists this clonotype with many counts. The chain joins TRBV6-6 to TRBJ1-1, with a possible D match to TRBD1 (5 bases). The CDR3 loop spans 13 amino acids. V lost 7 bases, J lost 1 base, and 10 bases lay in between. Germline CDR1 and CDR2: MNHNY and SVGAGI (reference sequence). CDR3 sequence reads: CASNPTGNTEAFF. The CDR3 region has the DNA TGTGCCAGCAACCCCACAGGGAACACTGAAGCTTTCTTT.

This clonotype was seen many times. The chain joins TRBV4-1 to TRBJ1-2; D remains unclear. The CDR3 length is 15 residues. Deletions cut 1 base from V and 7 bases from J, with 16 bases between. Germline lookup yields CDR1 MGHRA and CDR2 YSYEKL. CDR3 bases: TGCGCCAGCAGCCAAGGAGGTAGGGAGGATGCTGGCTACACCTTC. Its translation: CASSQGGREDAGYTF.

This clonotype came up a few times. J is TRBJ2-6 and V is TRBV29-1; the D gene could be TRBD1 or TRBD2 (5 bases each). V was shortened by 1 base and J by 2 bases, with 9 bases between the two germline ends. Per the germline V gene, CDR1 is SQVTM and CDR2 is ANQGSEA. The CDR3 has 15 amino acids. The CDR3 here is CSVEVRGAGANVLTF. For the CDR3, the DNA is TGCAGCGTTGAAGTGAGGGGCGCTGGGGCCAACGTCCTGACTTTC.

There are many counts of this clonotype. The V and J genes are TRBV9 and TRBJ2-5, with a possible D match to TRBD2 (6 bases). CDR3 size: 16 residues. Trimming cost V 3 bases and J 5 bases, with 20 bases left between them. The germline CDR1 and CDR2 sequences are SGDLS and YYNGEE. The CDR3 DNA is TGTGCCAGCAGCGCAAGTGGAACCGCACGGGGGGAGACCCAGTACTTC. Protein product: CASSASGTARGETQYF.

This clonotype was counted at least ten times. V gene TRBV27 combines with J gene TRBJ2-2; D call uncertain. V dropped 3 bases and J dropped 5 bases, with 10 bases sitting between them. CDR1 and CDR2 (germline): MNHEY, SMNVEV (reference sequence). This CDR3 has 14 residues. CDR3: CASSFVLRTGELFF. For the CDR3, the DNA is TGTGCCAGCAGTTTCGTTCTTCGAACCGGGGAGCTGTTTTTT.

The table lists this clonotype with many counts. The chain is built from TRBV20-1 and TRBJ1-6; tentative D call: TRBD1 (5 bases). Per the germline V gene, CDR1 is DFQATT and CDR2 is SNEGSKA (reference sequence). This CDR3 spans 14 amino acids. V was trimmed by 3 bases and J by 4 bases, leaving 10 bases between them. CDR3 nucleotide sequence: TGCAGTGCTAGGGGACTGGGTTATAATTCACCCCTCCACTTT. As protein: CSARGLGYNSPLHF.

This clonotype has a count of ten or more. The chain combines TRBV18 with TRBJ2-5; no clear D gene. Germline V gene lookup returns CDR1 KGHSH and CDR2 LQKENI. The CDR3 contains 12 residues. The V gene lost 3 bases and the J gene lost 4 bases, with 6 bases spanning the gap. CDR3 residues: CASSPVAETQYF. CDR3 nucleotides: TGTGCCAGCTCACCGGTGGCAGAGACCCAGTACTTC.

This clonotype has at least ten counts. The rearrangement uses TRBV7-2 and TRBJ2-3, with 7 nucleotides matching TRBD2. J gave up 11 bases and V 4 bases, and 9 bases lay outside the gene matches. The CDR3 totals 13 residues. Germline lookup yields CDR1 SGHTA and CDR2 FQGNSA. For the CDR3, the DNA is TGTGCCAGCAGCTCTGGAGGACTAGGTTGGCAGTATTTT. Protein: CASSSGGLGWQYF.

The table lists this clonotype with many counts. The rearrangement joins TRBV5-1 to TRBJ2-7; TRBD1 matches at 8 bases. The length of the CDR3 is 15 residues. J gave up 3 bases and V 5 bases, and 10 bases lay outside the gene matches. Per the germline V gene, CDR1 is SGHRS and CDR2 is YFSETQ. This CDR3 is CASRLTGTGVYEQYF. CDR3 nucleotide sequence: TGCGCCAGCAGATTAACGGGGACAGGAGTCTACGAGCAGTACTTC.

This clonotype has a count of ten or more. The V call is TRBV29-1, the J call TRBJ2-1; maybe TRBD2 (5 bases). The CDR3 has 13 amino acids. CDR1 is SQVTM, CDR2 ANQGSEA, per germline. V shed 3 bases and J shed 8 bases, with 14 bases lying between them. CDR3 protein: CSVEGPGRDEQFF. The DNA for the CDR3 is TGCAGCGTTGAGGGCCCGGGGAGAGATGAGCAGTTCTTC.

The sample holds many counts of this clonotype. The V gene is TRBV5-1, the J gene TRBJ2-2; D call uncertain. With 5 bases removed from V and 7 bases from J, the gap between germline ends came to 12 bases. CDR3 length: 13 amino acids. Germline CDR1 and CDR2: SGHRS and YFSETQ. In nucleotides, the CDR3 is TGCGCCAGCAGTGGGCAGATTGACGGGGAGCTGTTTTTT. Amino acid sequence: CASSGQIDGELFF.

This clonotype was seen at least ten times. The chain couples TRBV11-2 to TRBJ1-2; no reliable D call. The V end was cut by 1 base, the J end by 5 bases, with 14 bases between. Germline CDR1 and CDR2: SGHAT and FQNNGV. The CDR3 sequence is 15 residues long. In DNA form, the CDR3 reads TGTGCCAGCAGCTTAGGTCCTACACCTCTATATGGCTACACCTTC. This sequence encodes CASSLGPTPLYGYTF. Full variable domain (missing parts from reference TRBV11-2 and TRBJ1-2): EAGVAQSPRYKIIEKRQSVAFWCNPISGHATLYWYQQILGQGPKLLIQFQNNGVVDDSQLPKDRFSAERLKGVDSTLKIQPAKLEDSAVYLCASSLGPTPLYGYTFGSGTRLTVV.

The sample holds many counts of this clonotype. The chain joins TRBV12-3 or TRBV12-4 to TRBJ2-1; the D is unclear. This CDR3 comprises 12 residues. The V gene lost 2 bases and the J gene lost 12 bases, with 11 bases spanning the gap. The CDR3 DNA reads as TGTGCCAGCAGTTTAATTGGGTTAGGGCAGTTCTTC. It yields the protein CASSLIGLGQFF.

The gene calls are TRBV27 and TRBJ2-7; 9 bases agree with TRBD2. The CDR3 runs to 15 residues. The V and J ends lost 5 bases and 2 bases, in that order; junction bases with no gene match: 7. CDR1 and CDR2 (germline): MNHEY, SMNVEV (reference sequence). Here the CDR3 reads CASSIAGENPYEQYF. The CDR3 DNA sequence: TGTGCCAGCAGTATAGCGGGGGAGAACCCCTACGAGCAGTACTTC.

The V call is TRBV5-1, the J call TRBJ2-1; D might be TRBD2 (6 bases). CDR3 size: 15 residues. Trimming removed 7 bases at V and 2 bases at J, with 16 bases between. Germline V gene lookup returns CDR1 SGHRS and CDR2 YFSETQ. The CDR3 DNA is TGCGCCAGCGGAGATCGGACTACGCCCTACAATGAGCAGTTCTTC. It encodes CASGDRTTPYNEQFF.

This clonotype was picked up many times. In DNA form, the CDR3 reads TGTGCCAGCAGTTCAGCAGGGTACGAGCAGTACTTC. Its translation is CASSSAGYEQYF. This chain links TRBV12-3 or TRBV12-4 with TRBJ2-7, with a weak D call TRBD1 (5 bases). This CDR3 has 12 residues. V lost 4 bases, J lost 4 bases, and 8 bases lay in between.